A selection of T cell receptor beta chains follows, all from one sample in a study of blood T cell repertoires in COVID-19. Profiling relied on immunoSEQ multiplex PCR, and the TCRdb table lists in-frame clones only, not all of them. The sample has about 200,000 clones, approximately 80% seen once. Sequenced: peripheral blood. These receptors were collected from a man aged 40-49 years with acute or convalescent COVID-19. CDR3s include the opening cysteine and the closing phenylalanine or tryptophan. A D gene is named only where the DNA matches it firmly. Clone sizes are given selectively: once, few, many, or a class where the clone is expanded.

cdr3_aa: CASSLALTSGASEPQHF; cdr3_nt: TGTGCCAGCAGCTTAGCGCTAACTAGTGGAGCCTCGGAGCCCCAGCATTTT; d_call: .; v_call: TRBV7-9; j_call: TRBJ1-5; clone_size: .
cdr3_aa: CASSPPYSNSPLHF; cdr3_nt: TGTGCCAGCAGCCCTCCATACTCTAATTCACCCCTCCACTTT; d_call: .; v_call: TRBV5-5; j_call: TRBJ1-6; clone_size: once
cdr3_aa: CAWSAKTGIYTEAFF; cdr3_nt: TGTGCCTGGAGTGCCAAGACAGGGATTTACACTGAAGCTTTCTTT; d_call: TRBD1; v_call: TRBV30; j_call: TRBJ1-1; clone_size: .
cdr3_aa: CASSPGTGGIYEQYF; cdr3_nt: TGTGCCAGCAGCCCTGGGACAGGGGGGATCTACGAGCAGTACTTC; d_call: TRBD1; v_call: TRBV7-8; j_call: TRBJ2-7; clone_size: .
cdr3_aa: CASSPRIAGTHEQYF; cdr3_nt: TGTGCCAGCTCACCAAGGATAGCGGGAACCCACGAGCAGTACTTC; d_call: TRBD2; v_call: TRBV18; j_call: TRBJ2-7; clone_size: .
cdr3_aa: CATSTGTSTDTQYF; cdr3_nt: TGTGCCACCAGCACGGGGACTAGCACAGATACGCAGTATTTT; d_call: .; v_call: TRBV15; j_call: TRBJ2-3; clone_size: .
cdr3_aa: CASSRVIEQFF; cdr3_nt: TGTGCCAGCAGCCGAGTTATTGAGCAGTTCTTC; d_call: .; v_call: TRBV7-8; j_call: TRBJ2-1; clone_size: .
cdr3_aa: CASSVQGGTGETQYF; cdr3_nt: TGTGCCAGCAGCGTACAGGGCGGGACAGGGGAGACCCAGTACTTC; d_call: TRBD1; v_call: TRBV9; j_call: TRBJ2-5; clone_size: .
cdr3_aa: CASSLIGTRNQPQHF; cdr3_nt: TGTGCCAGCAGCCTGATCGGGACAAGAAATCAGCCCCAGCATTTT; d_call: .; v_call: TRBV28; j_call: TRBJ1-5; clone_size: .
cdr3_aa: CASSLFQGYQPQHF; cdr3_nt: TGTGCCAGCAGTTTATTTCAGGGTTATCAGCCCCAGCATTTT; d_call: .; v_call: TRBV27; j_call: TRBJ1-5; clone_size: .
cdr3_aa: CASSPGTEPFNEQFF; cdr3_nt: TGCGCCAGCAGCCCCGGGACAGAGCCCTTCAATGAGCAGTTCTTC; d_call: TRBD1; v_call: TRBV5-1; j_call: TRBJ2-1; clone_size: .
cdr3_aa: CASSADREQPQHF; cdr3_nt: TGTGCCAGCAGCGCAGACAGGGAACAGCCCCAGCATTTT; d_call: TRBD1; v_call: TRBV6-5; j_call: TRBJ1-5; clone_size: .
cdr3_aa: CASSLGPGQGHNEQFF; cdr3_nt: TGTGCCAGCAGCTTAGGTCCAGGACAGGGACACAATGAGCAGTTCTTC; d_call: TRBD1; v_call: TRBV11-3; j_call: TRBJ2-1; clone_size: .
cdr3_aa: CASSQERQGPKHF; cdr3_nt: TGTGCCAGCAGCCAAGAACGACAGGGGCCCAAGCATTTT; d_call: TRBD1; v_call: TRBV3-1/TRBV3-2; j_call: TRBJ1-5; clone_size: .
cdr3_aa: CASSSSREVRAFF; cdr3_nt: TGTGCCAGCAGCTCCTCCAGGGAAGTTAGGGCTTTCTTT; d_call: .; v_call: TRBV7-3; j_call: TRBJ1-1; clone_size: few
cdr3_aa: CASGPPSRSEQYF; cdr3_nt: TGTGCCAGCGGTCCGCCTAGTCGGAGCGAGCAGTACTTC; d_call: .; v_call: TRBV4-2; j_call: TRBJ2-7; clone_size: .
cdr3_aa: CASMAGGFTDTQYF; cdr3_nt: TGTGCCAGCATGGCGGGAGGATTCACAGATACGCAGTATTTT; d_call: TRBD2; v_call: TRBV27; j_call: TRBJ2-3; clone_size: .
cdr3_aa: CASSRGALSNQPQHF; cdr3_nt: TGTGCCAGTAGTCGGGGGGCCCTAAGCAATCAGCCCCAGCATTTT; d_call: .; v_call: TRBV19; j_call: TRBJ1-5; clone_size: .
cdr3_aa: CASGQGRNTGELFF; cdr3_nt: TGTGCCTCCGGGCAGGGGCGGAACACCGGGGAGCTGTTTTTT; d_call: .; v_call: TRBV7-3; j_call: TRBJ2-2; clone_size: once
cdr3_aa: CASSQETGGEQYF; cdr3_nt: TGTGCCAGCAGCCAAGAGACAGGGGGCGAGCAGTACTTC; d_call: TRBD1; v_call: TRBV3-1/TRBV3-2; j_call: TRBJ2-7; clone_size: .
cdr3_aa: CASSIQPAGNTEAFF; cdr3_nt: TGTGCCAGTAGTATTCAGCCCGCGGGGAACACTGAAGCTTTCTTT; d_call: .; v_call: TRBV19; j_call: TRBJ1-1; clone_size: .
cdr3_aa: CASSLDTSGNTIYF; cdr3_nt: TGTGCCAGCAGCTTAGACACCTCTGGAAACACCATATATTTT; d_call: .; v_call: TRBV7-9; j_call: TRBJ1-3; clone_size: .
cdr3_aa: CASSPEERGAGELFF; cdr3_nt: TGTGCCAGCTCACCAGAAGAACGGGGGGCCGGGGAGCTGTTTTTT; d_call: TRBD2; v_call: TRBV18; j_call: TRBJ2-2; clone_size: .
cdr3_aa: CASSQEERTQETQYF; cdr3_nt: TGTGCCAGCAGCCAAGAAGAAAGGACACAAGAGACCCAGTACTTC; d_call: .; v_call: TRBV3-1/TRBV3-2; j_call: TRBJ2-5; clone_size: .
cdr3_aa: CASSQAGNRGRGEQFF; cdr3_nt: TGCGCCAGCAGCCAAGCCGGCAACAGGGGGCGAGGAGAGCAGTTCTTC; d_call: TRBD1; v_call: TRBV4-3; j_call: TRBJ2-1; clone_size: once
cdr3_aa: CASSWFRAGGPGYYEQYF; cdr3_nt: TGTGCCAGCAGTTGGTTCAGGGCGGGAGGGCCCGGGTACTACGAGCAGTACTTC; d_call: TRBD2; v_call: TRBV6-2/TRBV6-3; j_call: TRBJ2-7; clone_size: .
cdr3_aa: CASRLGEYNEQFF; cdr3_nt: TGCGCCAGTAGACTAGGGGAGTACAATGAGCAGTTCTTC; d_call: .; v_call: TRBV5-1; j_call: TRBJ2-1; clone_size: .
cdr3_aa: CASSFRRDQPQHF; cdr3_nt: TGTGCCAGCAGTTTTCGCAGGGATCAGCCCCAGCATTTT; d_call: .; v_call: TRBV12-3/TRBV12-4; j_call: TRBJ1-5; clone_size: .
cdr3_aa: CASLSWGRDTEAFF; cdr3_nt: TGTGCCAGCCTCTCCTGGGGGAGGGACACTGAAGCTTTCTTT; d_call: .; v_call: TRBV2; j_call: TRBJ1-1; clone_size: .
cdr3_aa: CASSWSGQGDYEQYF; cdr3_nt: TGTGCCAGCAGTTGGAGCGGACAGGGCGACTACGAGCAGTACTTC; d_call: TRBD1; v_call: TRBV6-6; j_call: TRBJ2-7; clone_size: .
cdr3_aa: CASSTDRNTEAFF; cdr3_nt: TGTGCCAGCAGCACGGACAGGAACACTGAAGCTTTCTTT; d_call: .; v_call: TRBV7-3; j_call: TRBJ1-1; clone_size: .
cdr3_aa: CASSKQAFSYNEQFF; cdr3_nt: TGTGCCAGTAGTAAACAGGCCTTCTCCTACAATGAGCAGTTCTTC; d_call: .; v_call: TRBV19; j_call: TRBJ2-1; clone_size: few
cdr3_aa: CASINRDSGGAFF; cdr3_nt: TGTGCCAGCATCAACCGGGACTCCGGTGGAGCTTTCTTT; d_call: .; v_call: TRBV6-6; j_call: TRBJ1-1; clone_size: .
cdr3_aa: CASSPNQGHNQPQHF; cdr3_nt: TGTGCCAGCTCACCTAACCAGGGCCACAATCAGCCCCAGCATTTT; d_call: .; v_call: TRBV18; j_call: TRBJ1-5; clone_size: .
cdr3_aa: CASSSPRGAEQFF; cdr3_nt: TGCGCCAGCAGCTCCCCCAGAGGAGCGGAGCAGTTCTTC; d_call: .; v_call: TRBV5-1; j_call: TRBJ2-1; clone_size: .
cdr3_aa: CASSAGVNYGYTF; cdr3_nt: TGTGCCAGCAGTGCGGGAGTGAACTATGGCTACACCTTC; d_call: .; v_call: TRBV6-6; j_call: TRBJ1-2; clone_size: once
cdr3_aa: CASSDPGYQQYF; cdr3_nt: TGTGCCAGCAGTGACCCGGGATACCAGCAGTACTTC; d_call: .; v_call: TRBV2; j_call: TRBJ2-7; clone_size: once
cdr3_aa: CASSPQGFQPQHF; cdr3_nt: TGTGCCAGCAGTCCCCAGGGATTTCAGCCCCAGCATTTT; d_call: .; v_call: TRBV12-3/TRBV12-4; j_call: TRBJ1-5; clone_size: once
cdr3_aa: CASSMPGQGYGYTF; cdr3_nt: TGTGCCAGCAGCATGCCGGGACAGGGATATGGCTACACCTTC; d_call: TRBD1; v_call: TRBV7-6; j_call: TRBJ1-2; clone_size: once
cdr3_aa: CASSQVGGRLQETQYF; cdr3_nt: TGTGCCAGCAGCCAAGTTGGCGGGAGGCTACAAGAGACCCAGTACTTC; d_call: TRBD2; v_call: TRBV14; j_call: TRBJ2-5; clone_size: .
cdr3_aa: CASSPRPDTGLNEQFF; cdr3_nt: TGTGCCAGCAGCCCAAGACCGGACACTGGGTTGAATGAGCAGTTCTTC; d_call: .; v_call: TRBV4-2; j_call: TRBJ2-1; clone_size: .
cdr3_aa: CASSSGRFEQYF; cdr3_nt: TGTGCCAGCAGTTCCGGTCGGTTTGAGCAGTACTTC; d_call: .; v_call: TRBV6-5; j_call: TRBJ2-7; clone_size: few
cdr3_aa: CASSQGGRRWYGYTF; cdr3_nt: TGTGCCAGCAGCCAAGGAGGGAGGAGGTGGTATGGCTACACCTTC; d_call: .; v_call: TRBV14; j_call: TRBJ1-2; clone_size: few
cdr3_aa: CASSDHRGQGNQPQHF; cdr3_nt: TGTGCCAGCAGTGACCACAGGGGGCAGGGCAATCAGCCCCAGCATTTT; d_call: TRBD1; v_call: TRBV27; j_call: TRBJ1-5; clone_size: few
cdr3_aa: CASSLGSGRDTEAFF; cdr3_nt: TGTGCCAGCAGTCTCGGGTCGGGCAGGGACACTGAAGCTTTCTTT; d_call: .; v_call: TRBV6-5; j_call: TRBJ1-1; clone_size: .
cdr3_aa: CASSLDDSFRTQYF; cdr3_nt: TGTGCCAGCAGCTTGGACGACTCCTTCCGTACGCAGTATTTT; d_call: .; v_call: TRBV5-4; j_call: TRBJ2-3; clone_size: once
cdr3_aa: CASRPQGLGEQFF; cdr3_nt: TGTGCCAGCAGACCCCAGGGCCTCGGTGAGCAGTTCTTC; d_call: .; v_call: TRBV2; j_call: TRBJ2-1; clone_size: .